Listed here are 15 T cell receptor beta chains from one sample, sequenced in a study of radiotherapy plus CTLA-4 blockade in lung cancer. Assay: immunoSEQ multiplex PCR; the TCRdb copy retains only in-frame clones and omits some. The data show about 40,000 clones, with 79% seen just once and 23% held by the top ten. The sample here was peripheral blood, taken from a patient treated with radiotherapy plus ipilimumab. These receptors all come from a human donor with non-small cell lung cancer that progressed on radiotherapy plus ipilimumab.

This clone qualifies as medium-sized (0.01 to 0.1%). The chain recombines TRBV6-6 with TRBJ2-7; 7 nucleotides align to TRBD1. The germline CDR1 and CDR2 sequences are MNHNY and SVGAGI (reference sequence). With V trimmed by 7 bases and J by 2 bases, 8 bases remained unmatched. The CDR3 loop spans 14 amino acids. The CDR3 region has the DNA TGTGCCAGCACCCTGGACAGGAGAGCCTACGAGCAGTACTTC. This encodes CASTLDRRAYEQYF.

This rearrangement joins TRBV7-2 to TRBJ1-2; 7 nucleotides match TRBD1. Unmatched junction bases numbered 7, after V lost 3 bases and J lost 6 bases. The CDR3 length is 14 residues. Germline CDR1 and CDR2: SGHTA and FQGNSA. Written as DNA, the CDR3 is TGTGCCAGCAGCTTCGCTACCGGGACAGATGGCTACACCTTC. Its protein is CASSFATGTDGYTF.

V is TRBV2 and J is TRBJ2-4, with 7 positions matching TRBD1. The CDR3 is 16 amino acids. V dropped 1 base and J dropped 1; count of bases not matched to a gene: 4. The germline CDR1 and CDR2 sequences are SNHLY and FYNNEI. Here the CDR3 DNA reads TGTGCCAGCAGTGAAGAGGGGGCAGTGGCCAAAAACATTCAGTACTTC. Amino acid sequence: CASSEEGAVAKNIQYF.

The V gene is TRBV9, the J gene TRBJ2-7; TRBD2 might be the D (8 bases). The CDR3 has 15 amino acids. The germline gives CDR1 SGDLS, CDR2 YYNGEE. V shed 4 bases and J shed 4 bases, with 18 bases lying between them. CDR3 DNA sequence: TGTGCCAGCAGCTTAGGGGGCGCGGGGGGATACGAGCAGTACTTC. Translated: CASSLGGAGGYEQYF. Drawing the rest from reference TRBV9 and TRBJ2-7, the complete variable domain is DSGVTQTPKHLITATGQRVTLRCSPRSGDLSVYWYQQSLDQGLQFLIQYYNGEERAKGNILERFSAQQFPDLHSELNLSSLELGDSALYFCASSLGGAGGYEQYFGPGTRLTVT.

The CDR3 spells CASSQDPGSNEKLFF. For the CDR3, the DNA is TGTGCCAGCAGCCAAGATCCGGGAAGTAATGAAAAACTGTTTTTT. The genes are TRBV4-2 and TRBJ1-4, with unresolved D. There are 15 residues in the CDR3. V was clipped by 0 bases and J by 4 bases, with 9 bases between them. The germline V gene encodes CDR1 LGHNA and CDR2 YNFKEQ.

V is TRBV27 and J is TRBJ2-2; D perhaps matches TRBD1 (6 bases). The CDR3 totals 14 residues. V gave up 6 bases and J gave up 5 bases, with 13 bases separating them. CDR1 is MNHEY, CDR2 SMNVEV, per germline (reference sequence). CDR3 loop: CASSQQGRTGELFF. The CDR3 DNA sequence: TGTGCCAGCAGCCAACAGGGACGGACCGGGGAGCTGTTTTTT.

About this clone: The junction departs from the called germline gene at one end, perhaps through a read error. The rearrangement uses TRBV6-5 and TRBJ2-3; TRBD2 matches at 10 bases. This CDR3 comprises 15 residues. Per germline, CDR1 MNHEY and CDR2 SVGAGI. CDR3 sequence reads: CASRTTSGATGTQYF. Written as DNA, the CDR3 is TGTGCCAGCAGAACAACTAGCGGGGCCACAGGTACGCAGTATTTT.

This chain uses TRBV27 with TRBJ1-4; 8 nucleotides match TRBD1. The junction had 7 bases not matched to a gene; V was cut back by 6 bases and J by 7 bases. The CDR3 extends over 14 amino acids. Germline-derived CDR1 and CDR2 are MNHEY and SMNVEV (reference sequence). CDR3 protein: CASSLGQGGEKLFF. Here the CDR3 DNA reads TGTGCCAGCAGCCTCGGACAGGGAGGTGAAAAACTGTTTTTT. Filled out from reference TRBV27 and TRBJ1-4, the complete variable domain reads EAQVTQNPRYLITVTGKKLTVTCSQNMNHEYMSWYRQDPGLGLRQIYYSMNVEVTDKGDVPEGYKVSRKEKRNFPLILESPSPNQTSLYFCASSLGQGGEKLFFGSGTQLSVL.

Comment on this clone: This sample includes further DNA sequences coding for the same CDR3. The chain has TRBV9 and TRBJ2-5; the D gene is possibly TRBD2 (6 bases). V dropped 0 bases and J dropped 5 bases, with 20 bases sitting between them. In germline, CDR1 is SGDLS, CDR2 YYNGEE. CDR3 length: 17 residues. The CDR3 DNA is TGTGCCAGCAGCGTAGGGATCGGAGGTGGGGGGAAGGAGACCCAGTACTTC. This sequence encodes CASSVGIGGGGKETQYF.

The chain carries TRBV7-6 and TRBJ2-2, with 10 bases matching TRBD2. Trimming at V came to 5 bases and at J to 3 bases, leaving 9 bases not matched to a gene. CDR3 length equals 17 residues. Germline V gene data show CDR1 as SGHVS and CDR2 as FNYEAQ. The chain's CDR3 is CASSPTGLAGDTGELFF. Written as DNA, the CDR3 is TGTGCCAGCAGCCCCACCGGGCTAGCGGGGGACACCGGGGAGCTGTTTTTT.

The chain is built from TRBV4-1 and TRBJ2-5; 12 bases are a match to TRBD2. Germline CDR1 and CDR2: MGHRA and YSYEKL. This CDR3 contains 15 residues. Trimming removed 4 bases from V and 2 bases from J; junction bases left unmatched: 2. CDR3 nucleotide sequence: TGCGCCAGCAGCCGCCTAGCGGGGGGGCAAGAGACCCAGTACTTC. Translation: CASSRLAGGQETQYF.

The V call is TRBV6-5, the J call TRBJ2-7, with TRBD1 matching over 9 bases. The ends lost 6 bases at V and 6 bases at J; junction bases unmatched: 9. The CDR3 is 14 amino acids. The V gene's germline CDR1 is MNHEY and CDR2 SVGAGI. The CDR3 region has the DNA TGTGCCAGCAGCGCCGGGACAGGGTTTTCCGAGCAGTACTTC. Translation: CASSAGTGFSEQYF.

The chain recombines TRBV29-1 with TRBJ2-5, with 10 bases identical to TRBD2. The trim removed 4 bases at V and 5 bases at J, leaving 7 bases unmatched. Germline V CDR1 and CDR2: SQVTM, ANQGSEA. The CDR3 totals 14 residues. This CDR3 is CSVGVTSGRETQYF. The DNA for the CDR3 is TGCAGCGTTGGGGTGACTAGCGGGCGTGAGACCCAGTACTTC.

This clone was seen once. The chain couples TRBV19 to TRBJ2-6; tentative D call: TRBD1 (6 bases). The V end lost 5 bases, the J end lost 3 bases, and 11 bases lay between the germline ends. The CDR3 runs 15 residues. Germline CDR1 reads LNHDA; CDR2 reads SQIVND (reference sequence). The CDR3 region is CASSETGGGANVLTF. As DNA, the CDR3 is TGTGCCAGTAGTGAGACAGGAGGTGGGGCCAACGTCCTGACTTTC.

The chain employs TRBV7-9 and TRBJ2-7; 9 positions match TRBD1. The J segment lost 2 bases and the V segment lost 6 bases, leaving 5 bases of the junction unmatched. The CDR3 is 14 amino acids. Germline CDR1 reads SEHNR; CDR2 reads FQNEAQ (reference sequence). This chain's CDR3 is CASSSGQGPYEQYF. In nucleotides, the CDR3 is TGTGCCAGCAGTTCGGGACAGGGCCCCTACGAGCAGTACTTC.